The TCR beta chain under discussion was sequenced for a study of beta chain features in type 1 diabetes. Study-level results: VDJ junctions from patients with type 1 diabetes contained fewer insertions and more deletions.

In regard to this clone: Antigen specificity is unknown.

Reverse transcribing all isolated RNA meant expressed TCRB transcripts were sequenced. Repertoires were generated with immunoSEQ multiplex PCR, while TCRdb's copy carries only in-frame clones and drops some. This sample has 250,000 to 350,000 clones; approximately 14% occur once, and the top ten carry around 7%. Heparinised blood was drawn once per donor, averaging about 0.11 L. A CD45RO/CCR7/CD25/CD127/CD95/CD27 panel sorted naive, central memory, regulatory and stem cell-like memory CD4+ cells. This clonotype originated in a man aged 25-45 years in good health. Sequencing input: central memory CD4+ T cells from blood.

This CDR3 is CASSKGQGEGETQYF. The DNA for the CDR3 is TGTGCCAGCTCAAAAGGACAGGGCGAGGGGGAGACCCAGTACTTC. The rearrangement uses TRBV18 and TRBJ2-5, with 8 positions matching TRBD1. Germline trimming cut 5 bases from V and 5 bases from J; bases unmatched to any gene: 10. CDR1 is KGHSH and CDR2 is LQKENI in the germline V gene. The CDR3 runs 15 residues.